A selection of T cell receptor beta chains follows, all from one sample in a study of cytomegalovirus exposure and HLA in healthy donors. Here immunoSEQ multiplex PCR was the method, and the copy in TCRdb shows in-frame clones only, minus some. The data contain 120,000 to 150,000 clones, 61% of them singletons. Material for sequencing was PBMCs. These receptors all come from a male donor in good health and CMV-seronegative. The CDR3 runs from the conserved cysteine through the conserved F or W. D genes are given only for firm matches. Expanded clones are given a class, and other clones once, few, many or no size at all.

j_call | v_call | clone_size | d_call | cdr3_aa | cdr3_nt
TRBJ1-6 | TRBV12-1 | few | . | CASSLINSPLHF | TGTGCCAGCAGCCTAATTAATTCACCCCTCCACTTT
TRBJ2-3 | TRBV28 | . | TRBD2 | CASSLINRLAGDTDTQYF | TGTGCCAGCAGCCTGATAAATCGACTAGCGGGGGACACAGATACGCAGTATTTT
TRBJ1-1 | TRBV10-3 | . | . | CAISDGQAPEAFF | TGTGCCATCAGTGATGGGCAGGCACCGGAAGCTTTCTTT
TRBJ1-1 | TRBV7-8 | . | . | CASSLVAGGSVEAFF | TGTGCCAGCAGCTTAGTGGCCGGGGGGTCAGTTGAAGCTTTCTTT
TRBJ1-2 | TRBV28 | . | . | CASSLVFLRLGYGYTF | TGTGCCAGCAGTTTAGTTTTTTTGAGGCTGGGCTATGGCTACACCTTC
TRBJ1-1 | TRBV7-3 | . | . | CASSLTAVVSTEAFF | TGTGCCAGCAGCTTAACCGCGGTGGTGAGCACTGAAGCTTTCTTT
TRBJ2-7 | TRBV2 | few | TRBD1 | CASSTRTPGQGSYEQYF | TGTGCCAGCAGTACTCGTACTCCGGGACAGGGATCCTACGAGCAGTACTTC
TRBJ2-3 | TRBV11-3 | . | TRBD1 | CASSFETGGLDTQYF | TGTGCCAGCAGCTTCGAGACAGGGGGTTTAGATACGCAGTATTTT
TRBJ2-7 | TRBV7-9 | few | . | CSSARGRLTGEQYF | TGTTCCAGCGCAAGGGGTAGATTGACGGGCGAGCAGTACTTC
TRBJ1-2 | TRBV19 | . | . | CASTPWNRGVGYTF | TGTGCCAGTACCCCTTGGAACCGCGGGGTTGGCTACACCTTC
TRBJ2-1 | TRBV10-2 | few | . | CATSPVTSYSSYNEQFF | TGCGCCACTTCCCCAGTGACTAGTTACAGCTCCTACAATGAGCAGTTCTTC
TRBJ2-7 | TRBV7-2 | . | . | CASSPGILIEQYF | TGTGCCAGCAGCCCCGGTATCTTAATTGAGCAGTACTTC
TRBJ2-2 | TRBV7-3 | few | TRBD2 | CASSLTPSGTGELFF | TGTGCCAGCAGCTTAACGCCTAGCGGGACCGGGGAGCTGTTTTTT
TRBJ1-2 | TRBV6-5 | . | . | CASSYLGGSNYGYTF | TGTGCCAGCAGTTACCTTGGGGGGAGTAACTATGGCTACACCTTC
TRBJ1-4 | TRBV6-5 | . | . | CASSYSPGLGEKLFF | TGTGCCAGCAGTTACTCCCCAGGGTTGGGAGAAAAACTGTTTTTT
TRBJ2-1 | TRBV7-2 | few | . | CASSYQGGNEQFF | TGTGCCAGCAGCTACCAGGGTGGCAATGAGCAGTTCTTC
TRBJ2-1 | TRBV5-1 | . | . | CASCNHLSSYNEQFF | TGCGCCAGCTGCAACCATCTCAGCTCCTACAATGAGCAGTTCTTC
TRBJ2-7 | TRBV5-6 | . | TRBD2 | CASSPLAGGNYEQYF | TGTGCCAGCAGCCCGCTAGCGGGGGGTAACTACGAGCAGTACTTC
TRBJ2-5 | TRBV5-4 | . | TRBD1 | CASSWSTGEETQYF | TGTGCCAGCAGCTGGTCGACAGGGGAAGAGACCCAGTACTTC
TRBJ1-3 | TRBV5-4 | . | . | CASSLNSRSGNTIYF | TGTGCCAGCAGCTTGAATAGCCGCTCTGGAAACACCATATATTTT
TRBJ1-2 | TRBV28 | once | TRBD1 | CASSYSGTGGSGYTF | TGTGCCAGCAGTTATTCCGGGACAGGGGGAAGTGGCTACACCTTC
TRBJ2-2 | TRBV1 | . | . | CTSSPGTRYTGELFF | TGCACCAGCAGCCCCGGGACTAGATACACCGGGGAGCTGTTTTTT
TRBJ1-1 | TRBV7-9 | once | . | CASSSFGQGNTEAFF | TGTGCCAGCAGCTCCTTCGGGCAGGGGAACACTGAAGCTTTCTTT
TRBJ2-7 | TRBV28 | . | TRBD2 | CASSIPGTSSYEQYF | TGTGCCAGCAGCATCCCGGGGACTAGCTCCTACGAGCAGTACTTC
TRBJ2-4 | TRBV6-1 | few | . | CASSVEVKNIQYF | TGTGCCAGCAGTGTCGAGGTCAAAAACATTCAGTACTTC
TRBJ2-1 | TRBV28 | . | . | CASSLGSSSNEQFF | TGTGCCAGCAGTTTGGGTAGCTCGAGCAATGAGCAGTTCTTC
TRBJ2-5 | TRBV7-9 | . | TRBD1 | CASTLGDRDQETQYF | TGTGCCAGCACCTTGGGAGACAGGGACCAAGAGACCCAGTACTTC
TRBJ2-7 | TRBV6-5 | . | TRBD1 | CASSKDRGYSYEQYF | TGTGCCAGCAGTAAGGACAGGGGCTACTCCTACGAGCAGTACTTC
TRBJ1-2 | TRBV6-5 | . | TRBD1 | CASSYSRGRLDGYTF | TGTGCCAGCAGTTACTCCAGGGGGCGGTTAGATGGCTACACCTTC
TRBJ2-1 | TRBV19 | few | TRBD2 | CASSISLADEQFF | TGTGCCAGTAGTATAAGTCTAGCGGACGAGCAGTTCTTC
TRBJ2-7 | TRBV7-2 | . | TRBD1 | CASSLVRQGSEQYF | TGTGCCAGCAGCTTAGTTCGACAGGGGAGCGAGCAGTACTTC
TRBJ2-1 | TRBV5-4 | . | TRBD2 | CASSFTGTSGANNEQFF | TGTGCCAGCAGCTTTACAGGTACTAGCGGGGCTAACAATGAGCAGTTCTTC
TRBJ1-5 | TRBV7-9 | few | . | CASSSLEGFDQPQHF | TGTGCCAGCAGCTCACTGGAGGGGTTCGATCAGCCCCAGCATTTT
TRBJ2-7 | TRBV25-1 | . | . | CASSENLAGDSYEQYF | TGTGCCAGCAGTGAAAACCTGGCAGGGGACTCCTACGAGCAGTACTTC